Sequencing of this T cell receptor beta chain was carried out in a study of cytomegalovirus exposure and HLA in healthy donors. With 60 Vbeta and 13 Jbeta primers, the PCR was carried out. Measured with immunoSEQ multiplex PCR; TCRdb has only the in-frame clones, and not every one. This table has fewer than 180,000 clones, 63% appearing once. Germline CDR1 and CDR2: MDHEN and SYDVKM. Trimming took 2 bases from V and 5 from J; bases not matched to a gene: 3. The CDR3 extends over 15 amino acids. This TCR came from a woman in her fifties or sixties in good health and CMV-seropositive. The rearrangement links TRBV28 to TRBJ2-4; 10 bases fit TRBD2. Sequenced: PBMCs. DNA of the CDR3: TGTGCCAGCAGTTTACTAGGACTAGCGGAAAACATTCAGTACTTC. This sequence encodes CASSLLGLAENIQYF.